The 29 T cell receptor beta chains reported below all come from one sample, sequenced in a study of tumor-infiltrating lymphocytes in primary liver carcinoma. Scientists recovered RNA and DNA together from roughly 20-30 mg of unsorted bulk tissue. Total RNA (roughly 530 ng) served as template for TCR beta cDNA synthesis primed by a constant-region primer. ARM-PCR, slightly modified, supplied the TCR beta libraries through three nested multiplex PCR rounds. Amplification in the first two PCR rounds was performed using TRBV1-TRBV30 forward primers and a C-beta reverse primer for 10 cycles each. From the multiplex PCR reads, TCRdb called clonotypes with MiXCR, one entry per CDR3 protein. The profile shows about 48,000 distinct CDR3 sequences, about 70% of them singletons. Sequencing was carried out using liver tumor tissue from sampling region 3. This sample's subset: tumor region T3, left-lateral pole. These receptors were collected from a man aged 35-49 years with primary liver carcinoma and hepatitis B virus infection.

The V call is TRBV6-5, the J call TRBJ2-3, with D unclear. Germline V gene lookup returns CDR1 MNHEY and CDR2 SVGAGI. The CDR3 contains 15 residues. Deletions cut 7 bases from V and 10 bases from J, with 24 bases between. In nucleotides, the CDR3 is TGTGCCAGCACTCACTCGACGGTAGCAGCGAGGCCGCAGTATTTT. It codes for CASTHSTVAARPQYF.

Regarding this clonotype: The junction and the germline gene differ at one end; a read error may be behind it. The CDR3 loop is CVSIAGLAGGTPYNEQFF. In DNA, the CDR3 is TGTGTCAGCATCGCGGGACTAGCGGGAGGGACCCCCTACAATGAGCAGTTCTTC. J is TRBJ2-1 and V is TRBV5-4, with TRBD2 matching 16 bases. There are 18 residues in the CDR3. The germline V gene encodes CDR1 SGHNT and CDR2 YYREEE (reference sequence).

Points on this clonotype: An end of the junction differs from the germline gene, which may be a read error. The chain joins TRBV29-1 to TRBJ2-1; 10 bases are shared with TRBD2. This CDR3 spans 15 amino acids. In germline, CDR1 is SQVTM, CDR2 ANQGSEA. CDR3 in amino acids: CSVGNLAGVYNEQFF. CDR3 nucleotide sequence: TGCAGTGTTGGTAACCTAGCGGGAGTGTACAATGAGCAGTTCTTC.

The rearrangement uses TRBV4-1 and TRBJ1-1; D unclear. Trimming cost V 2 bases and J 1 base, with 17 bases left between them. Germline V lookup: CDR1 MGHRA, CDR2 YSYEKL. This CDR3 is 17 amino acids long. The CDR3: CASSQNPSRAPNTEAFF. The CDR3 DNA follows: TGCGCCAGCAGCCAAAACCCCTCGAGGGCCCCGAACACTGAAGCTTTCTTT.

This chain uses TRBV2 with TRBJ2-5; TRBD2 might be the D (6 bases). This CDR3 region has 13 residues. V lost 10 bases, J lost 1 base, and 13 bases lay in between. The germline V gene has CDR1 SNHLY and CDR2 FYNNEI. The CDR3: CATETSSQETQYF. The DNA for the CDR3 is TGTGCCACGGAGACTAGTAGCCAAGAGACCCAGTACTTC.

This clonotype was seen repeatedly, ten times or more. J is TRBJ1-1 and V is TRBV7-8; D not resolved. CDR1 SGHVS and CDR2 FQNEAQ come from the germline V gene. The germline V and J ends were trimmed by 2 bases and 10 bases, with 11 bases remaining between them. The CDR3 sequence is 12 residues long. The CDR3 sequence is CASSLSSRTAFF. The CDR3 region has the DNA TGTGCCAGCAGCTTAAGCTCCCGGACAGCTTTCTTT. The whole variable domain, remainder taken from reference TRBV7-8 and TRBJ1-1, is GAGVSQSPRYKVAKRGQDVALRCDPISGHVSLFWYQQALGQGPEFLTYFQNEAQLDKSGLPSDRFFAERPEGSVSTLKIQRTQQEDSAVYLCASSLSSRTAFFGQGTRLTVV.

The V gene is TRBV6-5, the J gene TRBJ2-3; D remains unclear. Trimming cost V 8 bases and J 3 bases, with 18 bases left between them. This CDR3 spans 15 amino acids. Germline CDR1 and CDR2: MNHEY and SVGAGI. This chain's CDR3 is CASGQVGFGTDTQYF. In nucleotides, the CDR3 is TGTGCCAGCGGCCAAGTAGGTTTTGGGACAGATACGCAGTATTTT.

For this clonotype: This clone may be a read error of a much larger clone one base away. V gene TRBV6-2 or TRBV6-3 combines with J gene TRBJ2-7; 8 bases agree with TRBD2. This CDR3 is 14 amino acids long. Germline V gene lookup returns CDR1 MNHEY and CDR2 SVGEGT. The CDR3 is CASSREGPSYERYF. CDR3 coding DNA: TGTGCCAGCAGTCGGGAGGGCCCCTCCTACGAGCGGTACTTC.

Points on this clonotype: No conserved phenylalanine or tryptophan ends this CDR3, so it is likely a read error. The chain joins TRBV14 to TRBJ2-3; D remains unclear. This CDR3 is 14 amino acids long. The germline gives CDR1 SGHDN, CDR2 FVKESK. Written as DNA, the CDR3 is TGTGCCAGCAGCCTCTTGGCTGGCACAGATACCCAGTATTTG. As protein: CASSLLAGTDTQYL.

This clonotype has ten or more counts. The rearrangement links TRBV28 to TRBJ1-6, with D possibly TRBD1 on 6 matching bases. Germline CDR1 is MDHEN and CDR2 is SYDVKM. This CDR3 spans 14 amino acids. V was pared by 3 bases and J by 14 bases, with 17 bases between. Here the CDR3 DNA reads TGTGCCAGCAGTTTCGCCGACAGGCCGGGATCCCTCCACTTT. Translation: CASSFADRPGSLHF.

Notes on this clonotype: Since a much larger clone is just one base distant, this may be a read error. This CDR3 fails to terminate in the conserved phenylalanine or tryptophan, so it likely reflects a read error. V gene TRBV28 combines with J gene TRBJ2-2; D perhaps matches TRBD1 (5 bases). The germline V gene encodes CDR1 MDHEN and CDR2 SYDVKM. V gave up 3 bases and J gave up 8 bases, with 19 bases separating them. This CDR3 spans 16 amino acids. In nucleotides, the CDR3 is TGTGCCAGCAGTTTCCTGACAGAACCTTCACCGGGGGAGCTGTTTTCT. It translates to CASSFLTEPSPGELFS.

This chain's CDR3 is CACSTAGSVTEAFF. The CDR3 nucleotides are TGTGCCTGTAGTACAGCCGGTTCCGTAACTGAAGCTTTCTTT. The gene calls are TRBV11-2 and TRBJ1-1; D is unresolved. CDR3 length equals 14 residues. The V end lost 11 bases, the J end lost 5 bases, and 21 bases lay between the germline ends. Germline CDR1 is SGHAT and CDR2 is FQNNGV.

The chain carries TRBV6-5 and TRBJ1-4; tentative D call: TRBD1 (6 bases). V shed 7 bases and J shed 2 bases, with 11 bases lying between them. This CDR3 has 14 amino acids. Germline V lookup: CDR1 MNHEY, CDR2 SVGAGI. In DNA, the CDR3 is TGTGCCAGCAACCGACAGGAGACTAATGAAAAACTGTTTTTT. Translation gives CASNRQETNEKLFF.

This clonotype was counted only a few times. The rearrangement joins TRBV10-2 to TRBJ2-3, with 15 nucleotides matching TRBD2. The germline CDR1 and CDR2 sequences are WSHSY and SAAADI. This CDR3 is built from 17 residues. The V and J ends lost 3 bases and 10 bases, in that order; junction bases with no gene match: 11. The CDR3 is CASSEWTSGRGADAQYF. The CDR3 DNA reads TGCGCCAGCAGTGAATGGACTAGCGGGAGGGGGGCGGATGCGCAGTATTTT.

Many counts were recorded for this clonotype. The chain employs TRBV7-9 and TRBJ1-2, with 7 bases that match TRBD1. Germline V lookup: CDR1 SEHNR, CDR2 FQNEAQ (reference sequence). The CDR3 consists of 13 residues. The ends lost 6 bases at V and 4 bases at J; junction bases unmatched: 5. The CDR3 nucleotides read TGTGCCAGCAGTACGGGGACAGCCTATGGCTACACCTTC. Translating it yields CASSTGTAYGYTF.

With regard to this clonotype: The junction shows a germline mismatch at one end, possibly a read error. CDR3 loop: CAGRPSGYPLGEQFF. The CDR3 DNA reads as TGTGCCGGCAGGCCTAGCGGTTACCCTCTCGGGGAGCAGTTCTTC. V usage is TRBV7-8 and J usage is TRBJ2-1; 7 bases match TRBD2. The CDR3 is 15 amino acids. Germline CDR1 and CDR2: SGHVS and FQNEAQ. Together with reference TRBV7-8 and TRBJ2-1, the CDR3 gives the full variable domain: GAGVSQSPRYKVAKRGQDVALRCDPISGHVSLFWYQQALGQGPEFLTYFQNEAQLDKSGLPSDRFFAERPEGSVSTLKIQRTQQEDSAVYLCAGRPSGYPLGEQFFGPGTRLTVL.

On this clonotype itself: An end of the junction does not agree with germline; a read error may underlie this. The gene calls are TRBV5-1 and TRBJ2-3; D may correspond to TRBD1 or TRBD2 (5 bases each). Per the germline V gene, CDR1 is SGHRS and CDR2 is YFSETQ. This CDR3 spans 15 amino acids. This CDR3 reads CASSHGTSSTDTQYF. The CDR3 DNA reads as TGCGCCAGCAGCCACGGGACCTCTAGCACAGATACGCAATATTTT.

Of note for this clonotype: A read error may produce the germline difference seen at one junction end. The CDR3: CASSSPVTGVNEQLF. The CDR3 coding sequence is TGTGCCAGCAGCTCCCCGGTGACAGGTGTCAATGAGCAGCTCTTC. The chain links TRBV11-1 to TRBJ2-1, with D possibly TRBD1 on 6 matching bases. From germline, CDR1 is SGHAT and CDR2 FQDESV (reference sequence). The CDR3 spans 15 residues.

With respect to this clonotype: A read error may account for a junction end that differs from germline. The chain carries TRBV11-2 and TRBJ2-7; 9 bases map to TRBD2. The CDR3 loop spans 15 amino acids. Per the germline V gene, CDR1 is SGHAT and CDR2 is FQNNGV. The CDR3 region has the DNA TGTGCCAGCAGCCGAGGTTCTAGCGGGGCTTACGTGCAGTACTTC. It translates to CASSRGSSGAYVQYF.

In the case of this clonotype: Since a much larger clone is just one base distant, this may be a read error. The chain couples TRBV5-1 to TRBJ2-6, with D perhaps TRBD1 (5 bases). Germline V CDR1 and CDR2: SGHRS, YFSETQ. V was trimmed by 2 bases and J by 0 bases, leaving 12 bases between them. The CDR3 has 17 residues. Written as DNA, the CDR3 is TGCGCCAGCAGCTTTGCTCCCCAGGGCTCTGGGGCCAACGTCCTGACTTTC. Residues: CASSFAPQGSGANVLTF.

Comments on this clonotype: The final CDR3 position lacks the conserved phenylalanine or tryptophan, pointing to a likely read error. CDR3: CASRLRFGYGTYEQYY. CDR3 in DNA: TGTGCCAGCAGATTACGTTTTGGTTACGGTACCTACGAGCAGTACTAC. This chain uses TRBV11-1 with TRBJ2-7, with D hard to call. This CDR3 region has 16 residues. The germline CDR1 and CDR2 sequences are SGHAT and FQDESV (reference sequence). Deletions cut 6 bases from V and 2 bases from J, with 20 bases between.

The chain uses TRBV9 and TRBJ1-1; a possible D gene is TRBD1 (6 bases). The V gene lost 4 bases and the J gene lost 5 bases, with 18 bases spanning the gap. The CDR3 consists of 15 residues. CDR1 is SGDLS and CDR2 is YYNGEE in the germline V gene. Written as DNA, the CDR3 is TGTGCCAGCAGCCCCGGGGGGGGCGCAAAGACTGAAGCTTTCTTT. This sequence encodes CASSPGGGAKTEAFF.

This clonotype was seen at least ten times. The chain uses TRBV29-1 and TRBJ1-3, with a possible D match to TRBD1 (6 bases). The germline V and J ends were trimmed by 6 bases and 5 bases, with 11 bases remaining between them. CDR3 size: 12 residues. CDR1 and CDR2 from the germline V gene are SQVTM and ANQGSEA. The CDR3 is CSVWTERNTIYF. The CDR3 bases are TGCAGCGTCTGGACAGAAAGAAACACCATATATTTT.

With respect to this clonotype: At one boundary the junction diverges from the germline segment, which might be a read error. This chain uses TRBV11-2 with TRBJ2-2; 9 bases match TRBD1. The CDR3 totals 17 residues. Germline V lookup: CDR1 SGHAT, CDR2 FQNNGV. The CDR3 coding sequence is TGTGCCAACAGCTTTTATCGGGACAGGGTCGGCACCGGGGAGCAGTTTTTT. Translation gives CANSFYRDRVGTGEQFF.

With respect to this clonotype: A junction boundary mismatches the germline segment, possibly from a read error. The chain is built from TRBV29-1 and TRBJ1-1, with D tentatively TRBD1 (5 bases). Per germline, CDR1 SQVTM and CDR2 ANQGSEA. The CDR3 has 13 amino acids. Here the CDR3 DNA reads TGCAACGTTGCCCAACAGGTTAACACTGAATCTTTCTTT. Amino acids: CNVAQQVNTESFF.

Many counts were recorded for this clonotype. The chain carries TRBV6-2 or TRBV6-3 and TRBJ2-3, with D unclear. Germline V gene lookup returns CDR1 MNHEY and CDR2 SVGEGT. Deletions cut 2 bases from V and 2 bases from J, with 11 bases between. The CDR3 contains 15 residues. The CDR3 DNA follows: TGTGCCAGCAGTTACCTGGCCCAAAACACAGATACGCAGTATTTT. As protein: CASSYLAQNTDTQYF.

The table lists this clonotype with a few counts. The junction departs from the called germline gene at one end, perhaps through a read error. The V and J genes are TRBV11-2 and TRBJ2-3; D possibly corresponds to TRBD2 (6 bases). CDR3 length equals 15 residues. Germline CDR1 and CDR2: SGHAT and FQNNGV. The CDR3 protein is CASGPSTPRGDMQYF. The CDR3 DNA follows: TGTGCCAGCGGCCCTTCGACCCCGCGGGGAGATATGCAGTATTTT.

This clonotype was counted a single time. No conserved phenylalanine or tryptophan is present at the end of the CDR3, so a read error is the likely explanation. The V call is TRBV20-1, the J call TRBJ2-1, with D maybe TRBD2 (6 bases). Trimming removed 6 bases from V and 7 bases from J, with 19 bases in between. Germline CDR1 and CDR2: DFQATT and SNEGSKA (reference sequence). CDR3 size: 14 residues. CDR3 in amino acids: CSAIPGLEGNEQFL. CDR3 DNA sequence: TGCAGTGCCATACCGGGACTGGAGGGGAATGAGCAGTTCCTC.

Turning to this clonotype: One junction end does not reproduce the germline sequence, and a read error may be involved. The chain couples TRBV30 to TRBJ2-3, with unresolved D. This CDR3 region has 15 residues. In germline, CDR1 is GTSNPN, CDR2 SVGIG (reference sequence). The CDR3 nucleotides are TGTGCCTGGAGTTTAAGGTTATTTAGCATAGATACGCAGTATTTT. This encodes CAWSLRLFSIDTQYF.